Listed here are 32 T cell receptor beta chains from one sample, sequenced in a study of blood T cell repertoires in COVID-19. Assay used: immunoSEQ multiplex PCR; TCRdb lists only in-frame clones, some missing. The table lists 470,000 or so clones, approximately 90% of them singletons. The sample consisted of PBMCs or T cells enriched from blood (not recorded which). Receptors were obtained from a woman aged 18 to 35 with acute COVID-19.

The chain combines TRBV5-8 with TRBJ1-2, with a weak D call TRBD1 (6 bases). The CDR3 covers 15 residues. Looked up from germline, CDR1 is SGHTS and CDR2 is YDEGEE. V shed 1 base and J shed 7 bases, with 17 bases lying between them. CDR3 residues: CASSLLTGPFGGYTF. CDR3 coding DNA: TGTGCCAGCAGCTTGCTCACAGGGCCCTTCGGTGGCTACACCTTC.

This chain connects TRBV7-8 to TRBJ2-2; D is possibly TRBD1 (6 bases). The CDR3 sequence is 16 residues long. Germline V gene data show CDR1 as SGHVS and CDR2 as FQNEAQ. The V end was cut by 5 bases, the J end by 5 bases, with 18 bases between. The CDR3 loop is CASSPHRDTQTGELFF. The CDR3 nucleotides read TGTGCCAGCAGCCCACACCGGGACACACAAACCGGGGAGCTGTTTTTT. The full variable domain, its missing parts supplied by reference TRBV7-8 and TRBJ2-2, is GAGVSQSPRYKVAKRGQDVALRCDPISGHVSLFWYQQALGQGPEFLTYFQNEAQLDKSGLPSDRFFAERPEGSVSTLKIQRTQQEDSAVYLCASSPHRDTQTGELFFGEGSRLTVL.

This chain joins TRBV2 and TRBJ2-2; TRBD1 matches at 9 bases. The CDR3 runs to 19 residues. The germline CDR1 and CDR2 sequences are SNHLY and FYNNEI. The V gene end was trimmed by 5 bases and the J gene end by 1 base; junction bases not matched to a gene: 14. CDR3 sequence (DNA): TGTGCCAGCAGTCCTACTTGGACAGGGGTTGGGCGGAACACCGGGGAGCTGTTTTTT. Residues: CASSPTWTGVGRNTGELFF.

The chain has TRBV2 and TRBJ1-1, with D unresolved. The CDR3 is 11 residues long. Trimming stripped 4 bases from V and 3 bases from J, with 3 bases between. In germline, CDR1 is SNHLY, CDR2 FYNNEI. The CDR3 spells CASSVYTEAFF. The CDR3 DNA sequence: TGTGCCAGCAGTGTCTACACTGAAGCTTTCTTT.

V usage is TRBV30 and J usage is TRBJ2-5; perhaps TRBD1 as D (5 bases). The CDR3 is 13 amino acids. Germline V CDR1 and CDR2: GTSNPN, SVGIG (reference sequence). Trimming shortened V by 2 bases and J by 2 bases, and 9 bases separated the two germline ends. The CDR3 loop reads CAWSFRVQETQYF. The CDR3 coding sequence is TGTGCCTGGAGTTTCAGGGTTCAAGAGACCCAGTACTTC. Full variable domain (outside the CDR3, taken from reference TRBV30 and TRBJ2-5): SQTIHQWPATLVQPVGSPLSLECTVEGTSNPNLYWYRQAAGRGLQLLFYSVGIGQISSEVPQNLSASRPQDRQFILSSKKLLLSDSGFYLCAWSFRVQETQYFGPGTRLLVL.

This sequence joins TRBV5-4 and TRBJ2-3, with 8 bases lining up with TRBD2. The CDR3 length is 15 residues. CDR1 is SGHNT and CDR2 is YYREEE in the germline V gene (reference sequence). The V and J ends lost 2 bases and 6 bases, in that order; junction bases with no gene match: 8. The CDR3 spells CASSFLAGGADTQYF. In DNA, the CDR3 is TGTGCCAGCAGCTTCTTGGCGGGGGGCGCCGATACGCAGTATTTT.

DNA for the CDR3: TGTGCCAGCAGCTTGCAGTATAATGAAAAACTGTTTTTT. It is translated as CASSLQYNEKLFF. The rearrangement joins TRBV5-8 to TRBJ1-4; D is uncertain. CDR3 length: 13 amino acids. Germline CDR1 reads SGHTS; CDR2 reads YDEGEE. The V and J ends lost 1 base and 4 bases respectively, with 5 bases between them. The variable domain in full, completed from reference TRBV5-8 and TRBJ1-4, reads EAGVTQSPTHLIKTRGQQATLRCSPISGHTSVYWYQQALGLGLQFLLWYDEGEERNRGNFPPRFSGRQFPNYSSELNVNALELEDSALYLCASSLQYNEKLFFGSGTQLSVL.

The rearrangement links TRBV5-4 to TRBJ2-1, with TRBD2 as a possible D gene (6 bases). V was trimmed by 1 base and J by 6 bases, leaving 14 bases between them. Germline V lookup: CDR1 SGHNT, CDR2 YYREEE (reference sequence). The CDR3 has 15 amino acids. In nucleotides, the CDR3 is TGTGCCAGCAGCTTGAGTTCGGGAGTTCCCAATGAGCAGTTCTTC. It is translated as CASSLSSGVPNEQFF. Filled out from reference TRBV5-4 and TRBJ2-1, the complete variable domain reads ETGVTQSPTHLIKTRGQQVTLRCSSQSGHNTVSWYQQALGQGPQFIFQYYREEENGRGNFPPRFSGLQFPNYSSELNVNALELDDSALYLCASSLSSGVPNEQFFGPGTRLTVL.

In nucleotides, the CDR3 is TGTGCCAGCAGCTTAGAAGGGGGACAGGATAGAACACTAAGGACTGAAGCTTTCTTT. It specifies CASSLEGGQDRTLRTEAFF. The genes are TRBV7-6 and TRBJ1-1, with 8 nucleotides matching TRBD1. V shed 1 base, J shed 5 bases, and the junction held 18 bases outside the gene matches. Germline values: CDR1 SGHVS, CDR2 FNYEAQ. The CDR3 sequence is 19 residues long.

V and J are TRBV7-9 and TRBJ2-5, with D possibly matching TRBD1 (5 bases). The CDR3 spans 15 residues. Trimming removed 2 bases at V and 4 bases at J, with 14 bases between. Germline V gene lookup returns CDR1 SEHNR and CDR2 FQNEAQ (reference sequence). CDR3 sequence: CASSLRAGPRETQYF. The CDR3 DNA reads as TGTGCCAGCAGCTTAAGGGCAGGGCCACGAGAGACCCAGTACTTC.

This clone was counted only a few times. The rearrangement links TRBV2 to TRBJ2-5, with D tentatively TRBD2 (5 bases). V shed 4 bases and J shed 5 bases, with 14 bases lying between them. The CDR3 is made up of 14 amino acids. Germline CDR1 is SNHLY and CDR2 is FYNNEI. The CDR3: CASSVGSGRETQYF. CDR3 coding DNA: TGTGCCAGCAGTGTGGGATCGGGAAGGGAGACCCAGTACTTC.

This chain links TRBV7-2 with TRBJ2-7; 11 bases fit TRBD2. CDR1 and CDR2 (germline): SGHTA, FQGNSA. J was trimmed by 1 base and V by 3 bases; bases with no gene match: 2. The CDR3 sequence is 15 residues long. The DNA for the CDR3 is TGTGCCAGCAGCTTGATAGCGGGAGGGTCCTACGAGCAGTACTTC. As protein: CASSLIAGGSYEQYF.

The V and J genes are TRBV7-2 and TRBJ2-1, with TRBD1 matching over 9 bases. The junction had 15 bases not matched to a gene; V was cut back by 6 bases and J by 12 bases. Germline V gene lookup returns CDR1 SGHTA and CDR2 FQGNSA. The CDR3 extends over 15 amino acids. The CDR3 DNA reads as TGTGCCAGCAGACAACCGGGACAGGGAAGGGTTGGGCAGTTCTTC. This sequence encodes CASRQPGQGRVGQFF.

This chain joins TRBV19 and TRBJ1-5; D is unresolved. This CDR3 spans 14 amino acids. Germline values: CDR1 LNHDA, CDR2 SQIVND (reference sequence). V was shortened by 7 bases and J by 2 bases, with 12 bases between the two germline ends. In DNA, the CDR3 is TGTGCCAGTAACCCCCTTACGGGCAATCAGCCCCAGCATTTT. It translates to CASNPLTGNQPQHF.

The chain joins TRBV19 to TRBJ1-5; D gene uncertain. Trimming cost V 5 bases and J 0 bases, with 20 bases left between them. Per germline, CDR1 LNHDA and CDR2 SQIVND (reference sequence). The CDR3 runs 18 residues. CDR3 amino acids: CASSDGRGLGYSNQPQHF. The CDR3 DNA reads TGTGCCAGTAGTGACGGACGAGGGCTGGGATATAGCAATCAGCCCCAGCATTTT.

The V and J genes are TRBV6-5 and TRBJ2-2, with 9 bases aligning to TRBD2. With 1 base clipped from V and 2 bases from J, the junction kept 2 bases outside the gene matches. The CDR3 length is 16 residues. Germline V gene data show CDR1 as MNHEY and CDR2 as SVGAGI. The CDR3 here is CASSYLTSGNTGELFF. As DNA, the CDR3 is TGTGCCAGCAGTTACTTGACTAGCGGCAACACCGGGGAGCTGTTTTTT.

The chain carries TRBV5-4 and TRBJ1-2; 10 nucleotides align to TRBD1. Looked up from germline, CDR1 is SGHNT and CDR2 is YYREEE (reference sequence). The length of the CDR3 is 14 residues. With V trimmed by 4 bases and J by 4 bases, 4 bases remained unmatched. The CDR3 DNA sequence: TGTGCCAGCAGCCCGGACAGGGGGTTCTATGGCTACACCTTC. Protein: CASSPDRGFYGYTF.

The chain combines TRBV2 with TRBJ1-3; D is undetermined. Germline loops: CDR1 SNHLY, CDR2 FYNNEI. The ends were cut back, 8 bases at V and 8 bases at J, with 13 bases in the middle. The CDR3 consists of 12 residues. DNA for the CDR3: TGTGCCAGCTCCCTTACAGCGGACACCATATATTTT. Its protein is CASSLTADTIYF.

The chain joins TRBV10-1 to TRBJ2-3, with D uncertain. In germline, CDR1 is WNHNN, CDR2 SYGVQD (reference sequence). CDR3 length: 12 amino acids. Deletions cut 8 bases from V and 4 bases from J, with 10 bases between. CDR3 in DNA: TGCGCCAGCGGAGTAAGGCCAGATACGCAGTATTTT. Translating it yields CASGVRPDTQYF.

The rearrangement uses TRBV3-1 (or the pseudogene TRBV3-2) and TRBJ1-2; TRBD1 matches 7 bases. This CDR3 spans 14 amino acids. The germline V gene has CDR1 LGHDT and CDR2 YNNKEL (reference sequence). After removal of 1 base from V and 4 bases from J, the junction contained 3 bases not matched to a gene. Here the CDR3 DNA reads TGTGCCAGCAGCCAAGCACAGGGGACCTATGGCTACACCTTC. Residues: CASSQAQGTYGYTF.

J is TRBJ2-5 and V is TRBV4-2, with 10 bases identical to TRBD2. In germline, CDR1 is LGHNA, CDR2 YNFKEQ. This CDR3 contains 16 residues. J lost 1 base, V lost 1 base, and 3 bases had no gene match. The CDR3 reads CASSQGTSGVQETQYF. CDR3 sequence (DNA): TGTGCCAGCAGCCAAGGAACTAGCGGGGTCCAAGAGACCCAGTACTTC.

The chain has TRBV29-1 and TRBJ1-4; D may be TRBD1 (6 bases). This CDR3 comprises 14 residues. V gave up 7 bases and J gave up 3 bases, with 15 bases separating them. Germline V gives CDR1 SQVTM, CDR2 ANQGSEA. CDR3 nucleotides: TGCAGCGCCCGTGGACAGCCGGCTAATGAAAAACTGTTTTTT. Protein: CSARGQPANEKLFF.

The chain recombines TRBV3-1 (or the pseudogene TRBV3-2) with TRBJ1-5; possibly TRBD1 for D (6 bases). The V gene's germline CDR1 is LGHDT and CDR2 YNNKEL (reference sequence). CDR3 size: 15 residues. V lost 4 bases to trimming and J lost 1 base, with 11 bases between them. In DNA form, the CDR3 reads TGTGCCAGCAGCCCACAGGGTCTGAGCAATCAGCCCCAGCATTTT. Translated: CASSPQGLSNQPQHF.

The J gene is TRBJ2-1, the V gene TRBV7-2; 9 bases are shared with TRBD1. Germline-derived CDR1 and CDR2 are SGHTA and FQGNSA. The V and J ends lost 3 bases and 8 bases, in that order; junction bases with no gene match: 8. This CDR3 has 15 amino acids. The CDR3 sequence: CASSFPGQGPYEQFF. The CDR3, as DNA: TGTGCCAGCAGCTTCCCGGGACAGGGTCCCTATGAGCAGTTCTTC.

The chain uses TRBV29-1 and TRBJ2-3, with TRBD2 matching 8 bases. The CDR3 is 15 residues long. After removal of 7 bases from V and 1 base from J, the junction contained 10 bases not matched to a gene. Germline loops: CDR1 SQVTM, CDR2 ANQGSEA. CDR3 loop: CSASGGAGGTDTQYF. CDR3 sequence (DNA): TGCAGCGCCTCCGGGGGGGCGGGAGGCACAGATACGCAGTATTTT.

This clone was counted a single time. Distinct nucleotide sequences in the sample also encode this CDR3. This chain connects TRBV2 to TRBJ1-4, with unresolved D. Germline V CDR1 and CDR2: SNHLY, FYNNEI. The V end was cut by 6 bases, the J end by 8 bases, with 4 bases between. The CDR3 extends over 10 amino acids. This chain's CDR3 is CASRREKLFF. The DNA for the CDR3 is TGTGCCAGCAGGAGGGAAAAACTGTTTTTT.

V usage is TRBV19 and J usage is TRBJ1-1; D is unresolved. V lost 5 bases, J lost 2 bases, and 9 bases lay in between. The CDR3 extends over 13 amino acids. Looked up from germline, CDR1 is LNHDA and CDR2 is SQIVND (reference sequence). CDR3 residues: CASSFNTNTEAFF. The CDR3 DNA is TGTGCCAGTAGTTTTAACACAAACACTGAAGCTTTCTTT.

V is TRBV6-5 and J is TRBJ1-5; 7 positions match TRBD1. V lost 8 bases and J lost 5; bases outside the gene matches: 12. This CDR3 contains 15 residues. Germline V gene lookup returns CDR1 MNHEY and CDR2 SVGAGI. In nucleotides, the CDR3 is TGTGCCAGCGGCCGGGACAGCCGCGGGGATCAGCCCCAGCATTTT. Protein: CASGRDSRGDQPQHF.

This clone showed up just a few times. The chain is built from TRBV3-1 (or the pseudogene TRBV3-2) and TRBJ1-3; the D gene is possibly TRBD1 (6 bases). The CDR3 is made up of 17 amino acids. The germline CDR1 and CDR2 sequences are LGHDT and YNNKEL (reference sequence). Trimming left V 2 bases short and J 0 bases short, with 14 bases between. The CDR3 here is CASSQQDSYISGNTIYF. CDR3 bases: TGTGCCAGCAGCCAACAGGACAGCTACATCTCTGGAAACACCATATATTTT.

The V gene is TRBV9, the J gene TRBJ2-5, with D maybe TRBD2 (6 bases). CDR1 SGDLS and CDR2 YYNGEE come from the germline V gene. CDR3 length: 15 amino acids. Trimming stripped 4 bases from V and 5 bases from J, with 18 bases between. The CDR3: CASSLTGLPRETQYF. The CDR3 nucleotides are TGTGCCAGCAGCTTAACGGGACTCCCTCGGGAGACCCAGTACTTC.

The chain carries TRBV2 and TRBJ2-7, with 9 bases aligning to TRBD1. From germline, CDR1 is SNHLY and CDR2 FYNNEI. Germline trimming cut 5 bases from V and 3 bases from J; bases unmatched to any gene: 5. CDR3 length equals 14 residues. For the CDR3, the DNA is TGTGCCAGCAGTCCGGACAGGGGTCGCTACGAGCAGTACTTC. Translated, it gives CASSPDRGRYEQYF.

The chain combines TRBV19 with TRBJ2-7; no reliable D call. The CDR3 has 16 residues. Trimming removed 1 base from V and 0 bases from J, with 13 bases in between. Germline loops: CDR1 LNHDA, CDR2 SQIVND (reference sequence). The CDR3 nucleotides are TGTGCCAGTAGTATAGGCCTCGACTGGAACTCCTACGAGCAGTACTTC. It yields the protein CASSIGLDWNSYEQYF.